These 2 T cell receptor beta chains were sequenced from one sample in a study of long-term antiretroviral therapy in people with HIV. Sequencing relied on immunoSEQ assay v3.0, run at survey level. Generated by immunoSEQ multiplex PCR, the TCRdb table keeps only in-frame clones and is missing some. This table has approximately 29,000 clones, more than 70% appearing once. Sequencing was performed on unsorted PBMCs, taken 1.5 years before starting antiretroviral therapy. The receptors derive from a man between 18 and 29 years old with HIV.

The chain has TRBV27 and TRBJ2-7, with D uncertain. Germline assignment: CDR1 MNHEY and CDR2 SMNVEV (reference sequence). Trimming left V 1 base short and J 6 bases short, with 16 bases between. This CDR3 comprises 15 residues. DNA for the CDR3: TGTGCCAGCAGTTTATTCCGGATCACTTCGGGCGAGCAGTACTTC. Encoded protein: CASSLFRITSGEQYF.

The gene calls are TRBV18 and TRBJ1-6; no definite D call. V lost 4 bases and J lost 9, with 19 bases in between. CDR1 is KGHSH and CDR2 is LQKENI in the germline V gene. The CDR3 loop spans 16 amino acids. The CDR3 is CASSLTTDVRGSPLHF. The CDR3 nucleotides are TGTGCCAGCTCACTTACCACGGACGTTCGCGGTTCACCCCTCCACTTT.